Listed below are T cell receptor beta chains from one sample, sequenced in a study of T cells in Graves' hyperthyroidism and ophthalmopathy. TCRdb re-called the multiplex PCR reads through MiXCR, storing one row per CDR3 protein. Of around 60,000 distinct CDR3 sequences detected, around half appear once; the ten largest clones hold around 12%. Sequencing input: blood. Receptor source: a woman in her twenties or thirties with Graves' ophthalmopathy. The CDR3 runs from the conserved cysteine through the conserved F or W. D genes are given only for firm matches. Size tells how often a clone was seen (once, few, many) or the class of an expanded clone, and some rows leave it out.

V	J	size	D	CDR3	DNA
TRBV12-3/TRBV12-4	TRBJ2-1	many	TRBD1	CASSLEQGFKNEQFF	TGTGCCAGCAGTTTAGAACAGGGGTTCAAAAATGAGCAGTTCTTC
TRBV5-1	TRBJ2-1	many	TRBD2	CASSPPLAGGPVNEQFF	TGCGCCAGCAGCCCCCCCCTAGCGGGAGGGCCGGTCAATGAGCAGTTCTTC
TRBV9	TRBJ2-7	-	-	CASSVREYSYEQYF	TGTGCCAGCAGCGTACGGGAATACTCCTACGAGCAGTACTTC
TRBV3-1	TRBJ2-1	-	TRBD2	CASSQGLAGGSGDNEQFF	TGTGCCAGCAGCCAAGGGCTAGCGGGAGGTTCTGGGGACAATGAGCAGTTCTTC
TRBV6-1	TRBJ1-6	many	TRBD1	CASSEMDRGNSPLHF	TGTGCCAGCAGTGAAATGGACAGGGGTAATTCACCCCTCCACTTT
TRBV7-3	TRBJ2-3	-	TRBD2	CASSIRPTAGVGDTQYF	TGTGCCAGCAGCATCCGCCCCACCGCGGGAGTTGGAGATACGCAGTATTTT
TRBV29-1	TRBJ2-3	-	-	CSVYWAGAQYF	TGCAGCGTTTACTGGGCAGGGGCGCAGTATTTT
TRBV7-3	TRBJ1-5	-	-	CASSPLGGARNQPQHF	TGTGCCAGCAGCCCTCTGGGAGGGGCGCGAAATCAGCCCCAGCATTTT
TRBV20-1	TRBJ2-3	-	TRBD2	CSASRLAGVLGTDTQYF	TGCAGTGCTAGTAGGCTAGCGGGAGTCTTGGGCACAGATACGCAGTATTTT
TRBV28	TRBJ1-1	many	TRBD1	CASRLGQGNEAFF	TGTGCCAGCAGACTGGGACAGGGAAATGAAGCTTTCTTT
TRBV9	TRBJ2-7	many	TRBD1	CASSPGQGVWEQYF	TGTGCCAGCAGCCCGGGACAGGGTGTTTGGGAGCAGTACTTC
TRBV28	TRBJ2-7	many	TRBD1	CASSQGQGDEQYF	TGTGCCAGCAGTCAGGGACAGGGGGACGAGCAGTACTTC
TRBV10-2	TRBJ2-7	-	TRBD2	CASQDRTSGLLGEQYF	TGCGCCAGCCAAGATCGGACTAGCGGACTCCTGGGCGAGCAGTACTTC
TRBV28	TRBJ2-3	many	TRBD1	CASSSTGSTDTQYF	TGTGCCAGCAGTTCGACAGGGAGCACAGATACGCAGTATTTT
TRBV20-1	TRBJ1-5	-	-	CSAPQGRGQHF	TGCAGTGCTCCTCAAGGGAGGGGCCAGCATTTT
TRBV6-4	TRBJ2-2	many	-	CASGAGGELFF	TGTGCCAGCGGGGCGGGCGGGGAGCTGTTTTTT
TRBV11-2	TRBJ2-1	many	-	CASSLDRVAGEQFF	TGTGCCAGCAGCTTAGATCGGGTTGCCGGTGAGCAGTTCTTC
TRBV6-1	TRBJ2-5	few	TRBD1	CASSTGARDQETQYF	TGTGCCAGCAGTACAGGGGCCCGTGACCAAGAGACCCAGTACTTC
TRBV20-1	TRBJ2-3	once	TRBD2	CSARTSGRDTQYF	TGCAGTGCTAGGACTAGCGGAAGAGATACGCAGTATTTT
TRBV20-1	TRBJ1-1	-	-	CSAKEGVGTEAFF	TGCAGTGCTAAAGAGGGGGTAGGTACGGAAGCTTTCTTT
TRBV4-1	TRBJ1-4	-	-	CASSHQTGREKLFF	TGCGCCAGCAGCCACCAGACAGGCCGGGAAAAACTGTTTTTT
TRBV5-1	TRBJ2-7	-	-	CASSLAENFGYEQYF	TGCGCCAGCAGCTTGGCCGAAAATTTCGGATACGAGCAGTACTTC
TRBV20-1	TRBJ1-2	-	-	CSAASGGFYGYTF	TGCAGTGCCGCTAGCGGGGGCTTCTATGGCTACACCTTC
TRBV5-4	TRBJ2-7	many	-	CASSRGTQGFYEQYF	TGTGCCAGCAGCCGGGGGACACAGGGTTTCTACGAGCAGTACTTC
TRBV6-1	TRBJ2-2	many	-	CASREATESGELFF	TGTGCCAGCAGGGAGGCCACCGAATCCGGGGAGCTGTTTTTT
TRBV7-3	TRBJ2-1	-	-	CASSQDGSGTYNEQFF	TGTGCCAGCAGCCAAGATGGGAGCGGTACTTACAATGAGCAGTTCTTC
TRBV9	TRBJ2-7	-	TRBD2	CASSTGTSGRTGEQYF	TGTGCCAGCAGCACGGGGACTAGCGGGAGAACCGGGGAGCAGTACTTC
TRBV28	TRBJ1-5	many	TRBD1	CASSDRVGQPQHF	TGTGCCAGCAGTGACAGGGTCGGTCAGCCCCAGCATTTT
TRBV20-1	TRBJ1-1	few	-	CSGADGQVGIAFF	TGCAGTGGGGCAGACGGGCAGGTGGGCATAGCTTTCTTT
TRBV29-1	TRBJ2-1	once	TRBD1	CSVGDYRDSEDEQFF	TGCAGCGTCGGTGATTACCGGGACAGCGAGGATGAGCAGTTCTTC
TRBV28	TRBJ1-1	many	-	CAIEDVNTEAFF	TGTGCCATCGAAGACGTGAACACTGAAGCTTTCTTT
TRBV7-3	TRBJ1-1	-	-	CASNSQSNTEAFF	TGTGCCAGCAACTCGCAGTCGAACACGGAAGCTTTCTTT
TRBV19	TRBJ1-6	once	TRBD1	CASSPRTGGVAPLHF	TGTGCCAGTAGTCCCAGGACAGGCGGGGTAGCACCCCTCCACTTT
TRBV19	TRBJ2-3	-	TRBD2	CASSTLQGLGSNEQYF	TGTGCCAGTAGTACATTACAGGGACTAGGGAGCAATGAGCAGTATTTT
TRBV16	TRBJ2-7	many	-	CASSRRTTVGSEQYF	TGTGCCAGCAGCCGAAGAACCACGGTGGGCTCCGAGCAGTACTTC
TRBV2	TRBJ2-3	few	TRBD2	CASSPPGGNTDTQYF	TGTGCCAGCTCACCACCGGGGGGTAACACAGATACGCAGTATTTT
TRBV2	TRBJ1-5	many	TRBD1	CASSADRGYQPQHF	TGTGCCAGCAGTGCCGACAGGGGATATCAGCCCCAGCATTTT
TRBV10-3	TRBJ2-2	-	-	CAISESVGSTGELFF	TGTGCCATCAGTGAGTCGGTAGGGAGCACCGGGGAGCTGTTTTTT
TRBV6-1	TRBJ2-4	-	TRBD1	CASSENIGQGAFNIQYF	TGTGCCAGCAGTGAAAATATTGGACAGGGGGCTTTTAACATTCAGTACTTC
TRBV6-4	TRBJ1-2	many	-	CASSDSSQGSYGYTF	TGTGCCAGCAGTGACTCGAGTCAGGGATCCTATGGCTACACCTTC
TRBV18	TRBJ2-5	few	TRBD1	CASSPTRGIQETQYF	TGTGCCAGCTCACCAACCAGGGGGATACAAGAGACCCAGTACTTC
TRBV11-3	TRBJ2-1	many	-	CASSLEGARSYNEQFF	TGTGCCAGCAGCTTAGAAGGAGCGCGGTCCTACAATGAGCAGTTCTTC
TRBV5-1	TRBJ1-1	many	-	CASGVGAEAFF	TGCGCCTCGGGGGTTGGCGCTGAAGCTTTCTTT